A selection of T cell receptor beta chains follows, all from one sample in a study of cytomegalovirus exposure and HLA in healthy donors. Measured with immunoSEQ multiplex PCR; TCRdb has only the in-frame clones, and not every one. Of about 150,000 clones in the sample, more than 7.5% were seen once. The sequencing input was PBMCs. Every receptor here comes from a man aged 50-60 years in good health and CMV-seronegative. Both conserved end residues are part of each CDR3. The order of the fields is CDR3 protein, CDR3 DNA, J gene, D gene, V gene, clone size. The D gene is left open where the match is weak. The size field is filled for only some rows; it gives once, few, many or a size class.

CDR3: CASSRRVLDTEAFF
DNA: TGTGCCAGCAGCCGGCGGGTTTTGGACACTGAAGCTTTCTTT
J: TRBJ1-1
D: NA
V: TRBV14
size: NA

CDR3: CASSHKWGGTGGPTDTQYF
DNA: TGTGCCAGCAGCCATAAATGGGGCGGGACGGGGGGGCCTACAGATACGCAGTATTTT
J: TRBJ2-3
D: TRBD2
V: TRBV7-3
size: few

CDR3: CASSRGWGYEQYF
DNA: TGTGCCAGCAGCCGAGGGTGGGGCTACGAGCAGTACTTC
J: TRBJ2-7
D: NA
V: TRBV14
size: few

CDR3: CASTPSGYTGELFF
DNA: TGTGCCAGCACCCCTAGCGGATACACCGGGGAGCTGTTTTTT
J: TRBJ2-2
D: TRBD2
V: TRBV6-5
size: NA

CDR3: CASSPDGYQRGTYEQYF
DNA: TGCGCCAGCAGCCCGGACGGCTATCAAAGGGGGACCTACGAGCAGTACTTC
J: TRBJ2-7
D: NA
V: TRBV5-1
size: few

CDR3: CASSLGRLAGWEETQYF
DNA: TGTGCCAGCAGCTTGGGGAGACTAGCGGGATGGGAAGAGACCCAGTACTTC
J: TRBJ2-5
D: TRBD2
V: TRBV7-3
size: few

CDR3: CASSGQGSYNEQFF
DNA: TGCGCCAGCAGCGGACAGGGCTCCTACAATGAGCAGTTCTTC
J: TRBJ2-1
D: TRBD1
V: TRBV10-2
size: few

CDR3: CARSRQGIIRGYTF
DNA: TGTGCCAGAAGCCGACAGGGAATAATAAGGGGCTACACCTTC
J: TRBJ1-2
D: TRBD1
V: TRBV5-3
size: few

CDR3: CASSEVAGRRNSPLHF
DNA: TGCGCCAGCAGTGAAGTAGCGGGACGGCGAAATTCACCCCTCCACTTT
J: TRBJ1-6
D: NA
V: TRBV10-2
size: few

CDR3: CSVAETGELGEKLFF
DNA: TGCAGCGTTGCCGAGACAGGGGAACTAGGTGAAAAACTGTTTTTT
J: TRBJ1-4
D: TRBD1
V: TRBV29-1
size: few

CDR3: CASSYARTGDTGELFF
DNA: TGTGCCAGCAGTTACGCAAGGACAGGGGACACCGGGGAGCTGTTTTTT
J: TRBJ2-2
D: TRBD1
V: TRBV6-6
size: few

CDR3: CASRTSGRNNEQFF
DNA: TGTGCCAGCAGGACTAGCGGGAGGAACAATGAGCAGTTCTTC
J: TRBJ2-1
D: TRBD2
V: TRBV6-1
size: NA

CDR3: CASRTAGGTDTQYF
DNA: TGTGCCAGCAGGACCGCGGGGGGCACAGATACGCAGTATTTT
J: TRBJ2-3
D: TRBD2
V: TRBV6-1
size: few

CDR3: CASSIQGEYNEQFF
DNA: TGTGCCAGTAGTATCCAGGGGGAATACAATGAGCAGTTCTTC
J: TRBJ2-1
D: TRBD1
V: TRBV19
size: many

CDR3: CASSGGTGTFSNQPQHF
DNA: TGCGCCAGCAGCGGGGGGACAGGGACGTTTAGCAATCAGCCCCAGCATTTT
J: TRBJ1-5
D: TRBD1
V: TRBV10-2
size: NA

CDR3: CASSVSAGYQPQHF
DNA: TGTGCCAGCAGCGTATCGGCGGGCTATCAGCCCCAGCATTTT
J: TRBJ1-5
D: NA
V: TRBV9
size: NA

CDR3: CASRLGGASGRVYNEQFF
DNA: TGTGCCAGCAGACTGGGGGGGGCTAGCGGGAGGGTGTACAATGAGCAGTTCTTC
J: TRBJ2-1
D: TRBD2
V: TRBV7-8
size: few

CDR3: CASSLRQGVYEQYF
DNA: TGTGCCAGCAGCTTGCGACAGGGGGTCTACGAGCAGTACTTC
J: TRBJ2-7
D: TRBD1
V: TRBV5-4
size: NA

CDR3: CASLQAGVRFF
DNA: TGTGCCTCTCTACAAGCGGGAGTGCGGTTCTTC
J: TRBJ2-1
D: TRBD2
V: TRBV30
size: few

CDR3: CASGRQESFNGYTF
DNA: TGTGCTAGTGGTCGACAGGAATCCTTCAATGGCTACACCTTC
J: TRBJ1-2
D: NA
V: TRBV12-5
size: NA

CDR3: CASSPRGQGRYGELFF
DNA: TGTGCCAGCAGCCCCCGAGGACAGGGACGGTACGGGGAGCTGTTTTTT
J: TRBJ2-2
D: TRBD1
V: TRBV4-2
size: few

CDR3: CASSGREDTEAFF
DNA: TGTGCCAGCAGTGGCAGGGAGGATACTGAAGCTTTCTTT
J: TRBJ1-1
D: NA
V: TRBV6-1
size: few

CDR3: CASMTGTGGYNEQFF
DNA: TGTGCCAGCATGACCGGGACAGGGGGCTACAATGAGCAGTTCTTC
J: TRBJ2-1
D: TRBD1
V: TRBV5-4
size: NA

CDR3: CASSSTTATNEKLFF
DNA: TGTGCCAGCAGCTCCACGACAGCAACTAATGAAAAACTGTTTTTT
J: TRBJ1-4
D: NA
V: TRBV28
size: NA

CDR3: CASSVGAASTNEKLFF
DNA: TGTGCCAGCAGCGTAGGTGCGGCTTCAACTAATGAAAAACTGTTTTTT
J: TRBJ1-4
D: NA
V: TRBV9
size: NA

CDR3: CASRAGQTTYEQYF
DNA: TGTGCCAGCAGAGCCGGACAGACTACCTACGAGCAGTACTTC
J: TRBJ2-7
D: NA
V: TRBV2
size: NA

CDR3: CASSFGRGGADTQYF
DNA: TGTGCCAGCAGTTTCGGGCGGGGGGGGGCAGATACGCAGTATTTT
J: TRBJ2-3
D: TRBD2
V: TRBV28
size: few

CDR3: CASNVFMGLETQYF
DNA: TGCGCCAGCAATGTATTTATGGGCTTGGAGACCCAGTACTTC
J: TRBJ2-5
D: NA
V: TRBV5-1
size: NA

CDR3: CSGGGSSYNEQFF
DNA: TGCAGCGGGGGGGGTAGCTCCTACAATGAGCAGTTCTTC
J: TRBJ2-1
D: TRBD2
V: TRBV29-1
size: NA

CDR3: CASSPGLRTGGILGNGYTF
DNA: TGTGCCAGCTCACCCGGGTTGCGGACAGGGGGTATACTGGGGAATGGCTACACCTTC
J: TRBJ1-2
D: TRBD1
V: TRBV18
size: NA

CDR3: CASSNQAGDGQPQHF
DNA: TGTGCCAGTAGTAACCAAGCAGGGGACGGGCAGCCCCAGCATTTT
J: TRBJ1-5
D: NA
V: TRBV19
size: NA

CDR3: CASSSWTSGVDGELFF
DNA: TGTGCCAGCAGTTCCTGGACTAGCGGGGTGGACGGGGAGCTGTTTTTT
J: TRBJ2-2
D: TRBD2
V: TRBV27
size: NA

CDR3: CASSIAGSSGANVLTF
DNA: TGTGCCAGTAGTATTGCCGGGAGCTCTGGGGCCAACGTCCTGACTTTC
J: TRBJ2-6
D: NA
V: TRBV19
size: NA

CDR3: CASAGTSGRILAEQYF
DNA: TGTGCCTCAGCAGGGACTAGCGGGAGAATACTCGCCGAGCAGTACTTC
J: TRBJ2-7
D: TRBD2
V: TRBV2
size: NA

CDR3: CASSPKGGQGIADTQYF
DNA: TGTGCCAGCTCACCAAAGGGGGGACAGGGTATCGCAGATACGCAGTATTTT
J: TRBJ2-3
D: TRBD1
V: TRBV18
size: NA

CDR3: CASSEGTGDEQFF
DNA: TGTGCCAGCAGTGAAGGGACAGGAGATGAGCAGTTCTTC
J: TRBJ2-1
D: TRBD1
V: TRBV6-1
size: NA

CDR3: CASSLTDTQYF
DNA: TGTGCCAGCAGTCTTACAGATACGCAGTATTTT
J: TRBJ2-3
D: NA
V: TRBV28
size: few

CDR3: CASSLEVTDPYGYTF
DNA: TGTGCCAGCAGCTTGGAAGTGACAGATCCTTATGGCTACACCTTC
J: TRBJ1-2
D: NA
V: TRBV5-6
size: NA

CDR3: CASRGQGGQETQYF
DNA: TGTGCCAGCAGAGGACAGGGGGGGCAAGAGACCCAGTACTTC
J: TRBJ2-5
D: TRBD1
V: TRBV19
size: few

CDR3: CASSEEPGGLAGEQETQYF
DNA: TGTGCCAGCAGTGAAGAGCCGGGGGGACTAGCGGGAGAGCAAGAGACCCAGTACTTC
J: TRBJ2-5
D: TRBD2
V: TRBV2
size: few

CDR3: CASSTAPRSGYGYTF
DNA: TGTGCCAGTAGTACTGCGCCCAGGTCTGGCTATGGCTACACCTTC
J: TRBJ1-2
D: NA
V: TRBV19
size: NA

CDR3: CASSQAPGIQYF
DNA: TGTGCCAGCAGCCAAGCTCCGGGTATTCAGTATTTT
J: TRBJ2-3
D: NA
V: TRBV2
size: few

CDR3: CATEFFTTNEKLFF
DNA: TGTGCCACGGAGTTTTTTACAACTAATGAAAAACTGTTTTTT
J: TRBJ1-4
D: NA
V: TRBV5-8
size: NA

CDR3: CASSRRTGREADTEAFF
DNA: TGTGCCAGCAGCCGCCGGACAGGGCGCGAGGCTGACACTGAAGCTTTCTTT
J: TRBJ1-1
D: TRBD1
V: TRBV5-6
size: NA

CDR3: CASSNKRKGLTATNEKLFF
DNA: TGTGCCAGCAGCAATAAACGTAAGGGGCTGACGGCAACTAATGAAAAACTGTTTTTT
J: TRBJ1-4
D: NA
V: TRBV7-6
size: NA

CDR3: CASSEYRTGRETQYF
DNA: TGTGCCAGCAGTGAATACCGGACAGGGCGAGAGACCCAGTACTTC
J: TRBJ2-5
D: TRBD1
V: TRBV25-1
size: NA

CDR3: CASSIFPTGDYEQYF
DNA: TGTGCCAGTAGTATATTCCCGACAGGGGACTACGAGCAGTACTTC
J: TRBJ2-7
D: TRBD1
V: TRBV19
size: few

CDR3: CASSEMGQNQETQYF
DNA: TGTGCCAGCAGTGAAATGGGACAGAACCAAGAGACCCAGTACTTC
J: TRBJ2-5
D: TRBD1
V: TRBV6-1
size: NA

CDR3: CATTLTATTDTQYF
DNA: TGTGCCACAACCCTCACAGCCACCACAGATACGCAGTATTTT
J: TRBJ2-3
D: NA
V: TRBV2
size: NA

CDR3: CASSFVGQRNEQYF
DNA: TGTGCCAGCAGTTTTGTCGGACAGCGGAACGAGCAGTACTTC
J: TRBJ2-7
D: NA
V: TRBV28
size: NA

CDR3: CASNQGSTDTQYF
DNA: TGTGCCAGCAACCAGGGAAGCACAGATACGCAGTATTTT
J: TRBJ2-3
D: NA
V: TRBV2
size: few

CDR3: CASSLGGASNQPQHF
DNA: TGTGCCAGCAGTTTAGGGGGGGCGAGCAATCAGCCCCAGCATTTT
J: TRBJ1-5
D: NA
V: TRBV28
size: few

CDR3: CAISAPAGGWGETQYF
DNA: TGTGCCATCAGTGCCCCAGCGGGGGGCTGGGGAGAGACCCAGTACTTC
J: TRBJ2-5
D: TRBD2
V: TRBV10-3
size: few

CDR3: CASRLTGTSNQPQHF
DNA: TGTGCCAGTAGGCTGACAGGGACAAGCAATCAGCCCCAGCATTTT
J: TRBJ1-5
D: TRBD1
V: TRBV19
size: few